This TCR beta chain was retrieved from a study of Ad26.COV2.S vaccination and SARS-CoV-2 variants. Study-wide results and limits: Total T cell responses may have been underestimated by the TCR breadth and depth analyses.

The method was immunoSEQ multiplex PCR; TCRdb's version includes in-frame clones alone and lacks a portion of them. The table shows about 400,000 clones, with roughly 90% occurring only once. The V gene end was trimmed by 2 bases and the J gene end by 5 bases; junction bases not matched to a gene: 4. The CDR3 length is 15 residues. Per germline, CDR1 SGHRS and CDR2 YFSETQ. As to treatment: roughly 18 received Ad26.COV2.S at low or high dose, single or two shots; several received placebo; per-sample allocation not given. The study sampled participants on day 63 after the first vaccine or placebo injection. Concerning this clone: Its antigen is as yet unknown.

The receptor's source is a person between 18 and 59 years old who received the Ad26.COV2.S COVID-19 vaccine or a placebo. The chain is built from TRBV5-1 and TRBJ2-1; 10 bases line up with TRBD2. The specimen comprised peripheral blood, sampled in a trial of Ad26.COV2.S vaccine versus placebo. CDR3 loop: CASSFSGRTDNEQFF. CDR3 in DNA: TGCGCCAGCAGCTTTAGCGGGAGGACCGACAATGAGCAGTTCTTC.